The rows below give T cell receptor beta chains drawn from one sample of a study of T cells in Graves' hyperthyroidism and ophthalmopathy. TCRdb reprocessed the multiplex PCR reads via MiXCR and lists one record per CDR3 protein. The sample holds around 760,000 distinct CDR3 sequences; around 40% are singletons and the top ten take roughly 30%. Sequencing input: blood. The receptors derive from a woman between 35 and 50 years old with Graves' hyperthyroidism. The CDR3 runs from the conserved cysteine through the conserved F or W. D genes are given only for firm matches. The listing skips clone size in some rows; elsewhere it reads once, few, many or a size class.

D,size,length,V,J,CDR3,DNA
-,many,13,TRBV20-1,TRBJ1-5,CSAREQEDQPQHF,TGCAGTGCGAGAGAGCAGGAAGATCAGCCCCAGCATTTT
-,many,13,TRBV7-3,TRBJ1-1,CASSSLLGTEAFF,TGTGCCAGCAGCTCACTATTAGGCACTGAAGCTTTCTTT
-,few,13,TRBV28,TRBJ1-5,CASIGAVDQPQHF,TGTGCCAGCATAGGGGCGGTGGATCAGCCCCAGCATTTT
-,-,13,TRBV7-2,TRBJ1-2,CASRRALKEGYTF,TGTGCCAGCAGACGGGCCCTCAAGGAGGGCTACACCTTC
-,-,15,TRBV19,TRBJ1-2,CASSIGEYTNYGYTF,TGTGCCAGTAGTATAGGAGAGTATACAAACTATGGCTACACCTTC
-,-,14,TRBV10-3,TRBJ1-5,CAISSSGPNQPQHF,TGTGCCATCAGTAGTTCGGGTCCCAATCAGCCCCAGCATTTT
-,-,15,TRBV20-1,TRBJ2-5,CSASNSPVGTYSPFF,TGCAGTGCTAGCAACTCTCCCGTGGGGACCTACTCCCCGTTCTTC
-,-,15,TRBV6-6,TRBJ1-4,CASRGTETTNEKLFF,TGTGCCAGCAGGGGTACAGAGACAACTAATGAAAAACTGTTTTTT
TRBD1,few,16,TRBV24-1,TRBJ2-2,CATSDLTGANTGELFF,TGTGCCACCAGTGATTTGACAGGGGCGAACACCGGGGAGCTGTTTTTT
-,-,16,TRBV7-2,TRBJ2-7,CASSQEGEPSGYEQYF,TGTGCCAGCAGCCAAGAGGGGGAACCCTCGGGTTACGAGCAGTACTTC
-,-,15,TRBV10-3,TRBJ1-1,CASSHPGPGSTEAFF,TGTGCCAGCAGCCATCCGGGGCCCGGGAGCACTGAAGCTTTCTTT
-,few,11,TRBV6-5,TRBJ1-2,CASKTLDGYTF,TGTGCCAGCAAAACTTTGGATGGCTACACCTTC
-,many,13,TRBV20-1,TRBJ1-1,CSATEGPAIEAFF,TGCAGTGCTACCGAGGGACCAGCGATTGAAGCTTTCTTT
-,-,16,TRBV7-2,TRBJ1-3,CASSPRKGLYGDTIYF,TGTGCCAGCAGTCCTCGGAAGGGGTTATACGGGGACACCATATATTTT
-,-,15,TRBV24-1,TRBJ1-2,CATSDPGRAWGGYTF,TGTGCCACCAGTGACCCCGGCAGGGCCTGGGGTGGCTACACCTTC
TRBD1,many,15,TRBV11-2,TRBJ1-2,CASSAQVGQGGGYTF,TGTGCCAGCAGCGCCCAAGTGGGACAGGGTGGTGGCTACACCTTC
-,-,15,TRBV10-2,TRBJ2-7,CASSLRQAPLHEQYF,TGTGCCAGCAGTCTCAGACAGGCCCCACTCCACGAGCAGTACTTC
TRBD1,-,13,TRBV15,TRBJ1-1,CATSADRGSGAFF,TGTGCCACCAGCGCCGACAGGGGGTCCGGGGCTTTCTTT
TRBD2,-,19,TRBV4-2,TRBJ2-5,CASSQFLIGGNPIGETQYF,TGTGCCAGCAGCCAGTTTCTTATCGGGGGGAATCCAATTGGAGAGACCCAGTACTTC
-,-,13,TRBV6-6,TRBJ2-5,CASSEAGVETQYF,TGTGCCAGCAGTGAAGCAGGGGTCGAGACCCAGTACTTC
-,many,14,TRBV19,TRBJ1-4,CATNPKGSNEKLFF,TGTGCCACCAATCCTAAGGGCTCGAATGAAAAACTGTTTTTT
-,many,14,TRBV10-3,TRBJ2-7,CAISEGRSRYEQYF,TGTGCCATCAGTGAGGGACGGTCGCGGTACGAGCAGTACTTC
-,-,14,TRBV11-2,TRBJ1-2,CASGTRGSNYGYTF,TGTGCCAGCGGGACCCGGGGCTCTAACTATGGCTACACCTTC
-,few,13,TRBV28,TRBJ1-2,CASSTGYSYGYTF,TGTGCCAGCTCGACGGGGTACTCCTATGGCTACACCTTC
-,-,14,TRBV10-3,TRBJ1-2,CAISDPGTADGYTF,TGTGCCATCAGTGACCCCGGGACGGCAGATGGCTACACCTTC
TRBD2,few,14,TRBV7-2,TRBJ2-7,CASSRDYSSYEQYF,TGTGCCAGCAGCCGGGACTATTCCTCCTACGAGCAGTACTTC
TRBD1,-,14,TRBV10-2,TRBJ1-2,CASMKGGQTYGYTF,TGCGCCAGCATGAAGGGGGGACAGACTTATGGCTACACCTTC
-,many,18,TRBV7-9,TRBJ2-6,CASSSLGGRDSGANVLTF,TGTGCCAGCAGCTCCCTGGGGGGCAGGGACTCTGGGGCCAACGTCCTGACTTTC
TRBD1,few,20,TRBV11-3,TRBJ2-6,CASGPGQGVYDDSGANVLTF,TGTGCCAGCGGACCGGGACAGGGTGTTTATGACGACTCTGGGGCCAACGTCCTGACTTTC
TRBD2,many,15,TRBV7-9,TRBJ2-7,CASSLVGLGTYEQYF,TGTGCCAGCAGCTTAGTGGGACTAGGGACCTACGAGCAGTACTTC
TRBD2,many,14,TRBV20-1,TRBJ2-5,CSARDSGRAATQYF,TGCAGTGCTAGGGATAGCGGGAGGGCCGCAACCCAGTACTTC
TRBD1,-,15,TRBV7-9,TRBJ1-3,CASSPVDRVGNTIYF,TGTGCCAGCAGCCCAGTCGACAGGGTGGGAAACACCATATATTTT
TRBD1,-,14,TRBV10-3,TRBJ2-5,CASSYGTDQETQYF,TGTGCCAGCAGTTACGGGACAGATCAAGAGACCCAGTACTTC
TRBD1,-,12,TRBV29-1,TRBJ1-3,CSSRDRGNTIYF,TGCAGTTCCCGGGACAGGGGTAACACCATATATTTT
-,-,14,TRBV29-1,TRBJ1-2,CSVDDGGRDYGYTF,TGCAGCGTTGACGACGGGGGGCGCGACTATGGCTACACCTTC
-,-,15,TRBV5-6,TRBJ1-2,CASSFFARESYGYTF,TGTGCCAGCAGCTTTTTCGCCCGGGAATCTTATGGCTACACCTTC
-,-,16,TRBV7-2,TRBJ1-3,CASSPQDIPSGNTIYF,TGTGCCAGCAGCCCCCAGGACATTCCCTCTGGAAACACCATATATTTT
-,many,13,TRBV10-3,TRBJ1-5,CAISRGGDQPQHF,TGTGCCATCAGTAGAGGGGGTGATCAGCCCCAGCATTTT